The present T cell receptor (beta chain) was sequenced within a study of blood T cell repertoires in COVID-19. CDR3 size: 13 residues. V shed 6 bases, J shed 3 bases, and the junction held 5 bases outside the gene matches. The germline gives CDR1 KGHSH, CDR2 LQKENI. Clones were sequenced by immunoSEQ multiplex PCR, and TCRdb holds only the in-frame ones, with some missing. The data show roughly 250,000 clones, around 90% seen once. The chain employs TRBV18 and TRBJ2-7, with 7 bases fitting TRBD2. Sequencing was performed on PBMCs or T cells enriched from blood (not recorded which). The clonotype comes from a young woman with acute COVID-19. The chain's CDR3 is CASSASGSYEQYF. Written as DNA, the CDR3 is TGTGCCAGCTCTGCTAGCGGTAGCTACGAGCAGTACTTC.